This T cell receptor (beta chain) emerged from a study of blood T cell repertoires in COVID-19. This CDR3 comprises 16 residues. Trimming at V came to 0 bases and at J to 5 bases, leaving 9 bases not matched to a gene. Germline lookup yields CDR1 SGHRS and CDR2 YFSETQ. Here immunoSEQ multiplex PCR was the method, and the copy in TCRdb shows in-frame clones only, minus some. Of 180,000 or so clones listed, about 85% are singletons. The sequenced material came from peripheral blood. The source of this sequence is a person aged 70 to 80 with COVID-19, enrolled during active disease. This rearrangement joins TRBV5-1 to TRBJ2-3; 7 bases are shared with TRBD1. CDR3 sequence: CASSLGRGQRIDTQYF. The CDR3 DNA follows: TGCGCCAGCAGCTTGGGTAGGGGGCAAAGGATAGATACGCAGTATTTT.